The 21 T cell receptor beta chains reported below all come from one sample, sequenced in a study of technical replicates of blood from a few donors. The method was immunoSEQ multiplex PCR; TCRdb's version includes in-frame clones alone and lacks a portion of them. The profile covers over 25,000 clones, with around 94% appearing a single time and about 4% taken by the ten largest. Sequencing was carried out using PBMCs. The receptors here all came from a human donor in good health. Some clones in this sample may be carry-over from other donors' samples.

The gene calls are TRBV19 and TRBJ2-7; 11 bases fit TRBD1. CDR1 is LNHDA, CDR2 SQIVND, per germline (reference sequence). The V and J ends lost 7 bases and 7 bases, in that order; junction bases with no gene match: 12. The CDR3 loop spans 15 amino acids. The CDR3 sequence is CASTPGRDRGYEQYF. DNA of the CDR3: TGTGCCAGTACCCCCGGTAGGGACAGGGGGTATGAGCAGTACTTC.

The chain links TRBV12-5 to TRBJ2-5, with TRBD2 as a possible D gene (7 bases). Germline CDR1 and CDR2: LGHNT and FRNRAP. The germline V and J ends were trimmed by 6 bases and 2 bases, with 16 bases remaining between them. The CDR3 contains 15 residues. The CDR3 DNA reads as TGTGCTAGTGGCTTCCGGGCGGGGGCACAAGAGACCCAGTACTTC. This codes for CASGFRAGAQETQYF.

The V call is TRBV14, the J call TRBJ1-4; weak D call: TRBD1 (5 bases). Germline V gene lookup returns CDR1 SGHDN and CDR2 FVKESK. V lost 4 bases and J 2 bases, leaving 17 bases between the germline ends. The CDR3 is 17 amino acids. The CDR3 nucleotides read TGTGCCAGCAGCCGGTTTGTCGGGGGGAGGACTAATGAAAAACTGTTTTTT. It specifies CASSRFVGGRTNEKLFF.

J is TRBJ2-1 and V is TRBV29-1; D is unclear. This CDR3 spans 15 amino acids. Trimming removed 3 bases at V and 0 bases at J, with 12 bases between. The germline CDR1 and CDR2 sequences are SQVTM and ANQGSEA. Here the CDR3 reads CSVDSSASSYNEQFF. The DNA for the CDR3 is TGCAGCGTTGACTCTTCTGCGAGCTCCTACAATGAGCAGTTCTTC.

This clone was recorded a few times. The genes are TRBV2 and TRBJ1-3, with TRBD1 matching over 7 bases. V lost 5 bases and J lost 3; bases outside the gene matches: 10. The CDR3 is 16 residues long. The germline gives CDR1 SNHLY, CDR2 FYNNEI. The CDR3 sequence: CASSKTDRVNGNTIYF. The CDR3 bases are TGTGCCAGCAGTAAAACCGACAGGGTAAATGGAAACACCATATATTTT.

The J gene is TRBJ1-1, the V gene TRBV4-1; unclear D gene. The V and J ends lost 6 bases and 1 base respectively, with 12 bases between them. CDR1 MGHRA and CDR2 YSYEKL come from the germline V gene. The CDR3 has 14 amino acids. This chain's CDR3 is CASRGSLRNTEAFF. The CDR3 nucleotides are TGCGCCAGCAGGGGCAGCCTACGGAACACTGAAGCTTTCTTT.

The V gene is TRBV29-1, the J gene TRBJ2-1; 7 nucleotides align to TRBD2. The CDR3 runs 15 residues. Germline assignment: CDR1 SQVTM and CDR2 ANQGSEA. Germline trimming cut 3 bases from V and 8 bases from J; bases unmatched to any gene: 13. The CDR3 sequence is CSVDVGLAAGDEQFF. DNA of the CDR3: TGCAGCGTTGACGTCGGGCTAGCGGCCGGAGATGAGCAGTTCTTC.

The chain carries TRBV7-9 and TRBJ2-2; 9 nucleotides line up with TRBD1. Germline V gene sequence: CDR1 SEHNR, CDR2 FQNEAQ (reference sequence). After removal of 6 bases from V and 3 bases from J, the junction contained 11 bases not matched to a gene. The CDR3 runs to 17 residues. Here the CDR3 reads CASRDSRDRVYTGELFF. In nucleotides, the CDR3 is TGTGCCAGCAGGGATAGCCGGGACAGGGTCTACACCGGGGAGCTGTTTTTT. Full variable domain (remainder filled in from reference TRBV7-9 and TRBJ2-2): DTGVSQNPRHKITKRGQNVTFRCDPISEHNRLYWYRQTLGQGPEFLTYFQNEAQLEKSRLLSDRFSAERPKGSFSTLEIQRTEQGDSAMYLCASRDSRDRVYTGELFFGEGSRLTVL.

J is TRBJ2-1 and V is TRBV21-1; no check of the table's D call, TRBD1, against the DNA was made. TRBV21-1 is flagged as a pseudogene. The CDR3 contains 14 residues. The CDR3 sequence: CASTKDRGPDEQFF. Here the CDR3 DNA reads TGTGCCAGCACCAAAGACAGGGGCCCGGATGAGCAGTTCTTC.

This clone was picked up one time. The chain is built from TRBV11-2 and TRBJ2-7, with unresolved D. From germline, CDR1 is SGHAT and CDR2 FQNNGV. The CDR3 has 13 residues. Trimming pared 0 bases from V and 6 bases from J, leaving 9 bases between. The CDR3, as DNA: TGTGCCAGCAGCTTAGATCACCGAGGCGAGCAGTACTTC. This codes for CASSLDHRGEQYF.

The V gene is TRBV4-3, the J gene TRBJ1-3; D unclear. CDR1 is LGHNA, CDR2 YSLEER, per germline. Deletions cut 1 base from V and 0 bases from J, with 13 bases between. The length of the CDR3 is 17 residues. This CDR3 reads CASSQGVGDYSGNTIYF. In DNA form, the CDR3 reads TGCGCCAGCAGCCAAGGGGTCGGGGATTACTCTGGAAACACCATATATTTT.

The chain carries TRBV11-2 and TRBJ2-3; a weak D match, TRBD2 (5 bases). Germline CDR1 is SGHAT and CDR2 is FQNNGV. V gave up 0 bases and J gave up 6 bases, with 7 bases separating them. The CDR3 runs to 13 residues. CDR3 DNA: TGTGCCAGCAGCTTAGATCGAGGGGATACGCAGTATTTT. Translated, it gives CASSLDRGDTQYF.

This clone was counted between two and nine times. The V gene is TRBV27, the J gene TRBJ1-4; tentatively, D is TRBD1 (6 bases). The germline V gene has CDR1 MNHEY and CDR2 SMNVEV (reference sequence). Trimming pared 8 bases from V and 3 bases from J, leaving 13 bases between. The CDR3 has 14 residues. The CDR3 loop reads CASGPQGSNEKLFF. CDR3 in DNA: TGTGCCAGCGGACCACAGGGCTCTAATGAAAAACTGTTTTTT.

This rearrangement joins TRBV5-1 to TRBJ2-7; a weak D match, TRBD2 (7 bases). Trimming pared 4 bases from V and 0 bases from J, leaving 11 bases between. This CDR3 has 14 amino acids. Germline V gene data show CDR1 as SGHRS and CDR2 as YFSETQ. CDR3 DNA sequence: TGCGCCAGCAGCCGGGGGGACAACTCCTACGAGCAGTACTTC. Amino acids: CASSRGDNSYEQYF. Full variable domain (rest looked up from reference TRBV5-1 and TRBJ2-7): KAGVTQTPRYLIKTRGQQVTLSCSPISGHRSVSWYQQTPGQGLQFLFEYFSETQRNKGNFPGRFSGRQFSNSRSEMNVSTLELGDSALYLCASSRGDNSYEQYFGPGTRLTVT.

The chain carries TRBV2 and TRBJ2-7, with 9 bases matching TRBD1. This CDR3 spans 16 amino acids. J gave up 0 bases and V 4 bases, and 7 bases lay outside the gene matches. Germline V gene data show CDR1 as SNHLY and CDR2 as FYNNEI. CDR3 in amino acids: CASSAWTGDISYEQYF. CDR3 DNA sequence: TGTGCCAGCAGTGCTTGGACAGGGGACATCTCCTACGAGCAGTACTTC. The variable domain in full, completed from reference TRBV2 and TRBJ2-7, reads EPEVTQTPSHQVTQMGQEVILRCVPISNHLYFYWYRQILGQKVEFLVSFYNNEISEKSEIFDDQFSVERPDGSNFTLKIRSTKLEDSAMYFCASSAWTGDISYEQYFGPGTRLTVT.

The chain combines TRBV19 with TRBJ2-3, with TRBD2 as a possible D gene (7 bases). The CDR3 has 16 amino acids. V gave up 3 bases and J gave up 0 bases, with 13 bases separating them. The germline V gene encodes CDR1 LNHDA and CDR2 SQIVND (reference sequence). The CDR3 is CASSMPGGPSTDTQYF. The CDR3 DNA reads TGTGCCAGTAGTATGCCGGGGGGCCCTAGCACAGATACGCAGTATTTT.

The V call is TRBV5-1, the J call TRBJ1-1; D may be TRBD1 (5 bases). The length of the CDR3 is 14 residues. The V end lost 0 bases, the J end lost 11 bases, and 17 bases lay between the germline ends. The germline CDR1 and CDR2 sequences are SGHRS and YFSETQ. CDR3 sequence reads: CASSLAEGRGVAFF. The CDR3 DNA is TGCGCCAGCAGCTTGGCGGAGGGTCGAGGGGTTGCTTTCTTT. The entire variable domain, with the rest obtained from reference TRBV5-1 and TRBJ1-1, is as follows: KAGVTQTPRYLIKTRGQQVTLSCSPISGHRSVSWYQQTPGQGLQFLFEYFSETQRNKGNFPGRFSGRQFSNSRSEMNVSTLELGDSALYLCASSLAEGRGVAFFGQGTRLTVV.

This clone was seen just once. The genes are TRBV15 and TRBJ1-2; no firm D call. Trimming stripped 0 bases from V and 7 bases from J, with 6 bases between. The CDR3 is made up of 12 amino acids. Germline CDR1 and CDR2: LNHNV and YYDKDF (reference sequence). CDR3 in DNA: TGTGCCACCAGCAGAGATCGGGGTGGCTACACCTTC. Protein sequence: CATSRDRGGYTF.

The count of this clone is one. For the CDR3, the DNA is TGTGCCAGCAGTGTCGGCGGTGGCTATGGCTACACCTTC. This codes for CASSVGGGYGYTF. This chain joins TRBV2 and TRBJ1-2; D is unclear. Germline V gives CDR1 SNHLY, CDR2 FYNNEI. The V and J ends lost 4 bases and 4 bases respectively, with 10 bases between them. The CDR3 spans 13 residues.

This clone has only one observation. CDR3 DNA sequence: TGTGCCATCAGGGACAGCCAAGCCCCTGACACCGGGGAGCTGTTTTTT. This translates into CAIRDSQAPDTGELFF. The V gene is TRBV10-3, the J gene TRBJ2-2; a weak D match, TRBD1 (6 bases). This CDR3 is built from 16 residues. Germline values: CDR1 ENHRY, CDR2 SYGVKD. V dropped 6 bases and J dropped 3 bases, with 17 bases sitting between them.

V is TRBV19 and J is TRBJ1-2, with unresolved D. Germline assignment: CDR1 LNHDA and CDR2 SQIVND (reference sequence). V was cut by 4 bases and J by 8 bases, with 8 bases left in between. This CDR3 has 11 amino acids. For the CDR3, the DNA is TGTGCCAGTAGTAGCCGAGCGGGCTACACCTTC. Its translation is CASSSRAGYTF.